This T cell receptor beta chain is from a study of shared clonotypes between healthy human individuals. Study-wide context: Donors had three CD4 naive, three CD4 memory, two CD8 naive and one CD8 memory plate apiece.

TCRdb's copy holds only in-frame clones and misses some; the assay was immunoSEQ multiplex PCR. The repertoire holds a few million clones, with over 85% as singletons. Germline V gene sequence: CDR1 SGDLS, CDR2 YYNGEE. The CDR3 sequence is 16 residues long. The V and J ends lost 2 bases and 1 base, in that order; junction bases with no gene match: 4. The study's findings and limits: Blood was the sole source, and tissue repertoires probably differ.

Worth noting for this clone: Its antigen is unidentified. Other DNA sequences from this sample encode an identical CDR3 as well.

Terminally differentiated effector memory CD45RA+ cells were left out of the naive CD8 fraction, which was CD45RO-negative and positively selected for CCR7. Sequencing used naive CD8+ T cells from PBMCs. This chain joins TRBV9 and TRBJ2-2; 8 bases are a match to TRBD1. The clonotype comes from a man between 18 and 29 years old in good health. Some clones in this sample may be carry-over from other donors' samples. This chain's CDR3 is CASSVSGTGNTGELFF. CDR3 sequence (DNA): TGTGCCAGCAGCGTGTCCGGGACAGGGAACACCGGGGAGCTGTTTTTT.